This TCR beta chain was sequenced in a study of CD8 T cells in Susac syndrome (dated by TCRdb to about 2019). Concerning the study at large: Whether CD8+ T cell activation and differentiation in Susac syndrome was antigen driven was tested using repertoire sequencing. The study compared CD8+ T cell repertoire clonality among over ten healthy donors, around 14 Susac syndrome patients and roughly 16 multiple sclerosis patients.

High-throughput TCR beta sequencing profiled peripheral blood CD8+ and CD4+ T cells from healthy donors, Susac syndrome patients and multiple sclerosis patients. Healthy donors were age- and sex-matched controls. Bulk CD8+ and CD4+ T cells were purified by magnetic negative isolation, while CD8+ TEMRA cells were enriched using FACS. Blood was drawn into EDTA tubes, processed within 24 hours, and PBMCs were isolated by density gradient centrifugation. PBMCs destined for TCR sequencing were cryopreserved in liquid nitrogen and later thawed in a 37 °C water bath. A purity of at least 90% was achieved for sorted or isolated CD4+, CD8+ and CD8+ TEMRA cells. RNA was extracted using the RNeasy kit, and roughly 0.5 to 1 microgram was reverse transcribed with random hexamers. The immunoSEQ multiplex PCR assay, which covers 54 Vbeta and 13 Jbeta segments, was used to amplify TCR beta CDR3 regions. PCR amplification bias was corrected using a synthetic template baseline for primer optimization and computational correction. The study's processing was this. Reads were annotated to V, D and J genes according to IMGT and were analyzed with immunoSEQ Analyzer, with only productive sequences retained. Clonality was calculated as one minus the Shannon entropy normalized by log2 of the number of productive unique sequences. For each patient and control, public and private clones were evaluated among the 100 most prevalent clones. Susac-specific clones were defined as absent from healthy and MS cohorts, around 970 published viral clones and other ImmuneACCESS disease sequences. TCRdb redid the processing of the public reads, applying fastp at Q25 and MiXCR, and retained in-frame beta chains. Rows with a matching CDR3 protein are joined into one entry that keeps the most common DNA and genes. These V and J calls originate from TCRdb's pipeline instead of the authors' own analysis. This sample has about 120,000 distinct CDR3 sequences in its table, and about nine tenths of those were observed once. Approximately 0.13% of the sample is held by the ten biggest clonotypes.

Overall results and qualifications from the work: The study acknowledged that relatively few individuals were included in the TCR sequencing and HLA analysis.

The junction shows trimming of 8 bases on V and 4 bases on J, plus 15 bases between the germline ends. Reading from cysteine to phenylalanine, the CDR3 counts 14 amino acids. Only the CDR3 part of the read is kept: 42 bases, read in frame from the first base. Sequences MNHEY (CDR1) and SVGAGI (CDR2) are obtained from the germline V gene. As to this clonotype: Which antigen it targets is not known. It has no much larger one-base neighbor in the sample; base qualities were not kept.

The sequence is built from TRBV6-5 and TRBJ2-1, and possibly TRBD2, on 6 matching bases. The sample comprised CD8+ T cells from PBMCs. The sequence derives from a human donor in good health. The CDR3 sequence is CASYSGTVYNEQFF. At the DNA level, the sequence is TGTGCCAGCTATTCCGGGACTGTGTACAATGAGCAGTTCTTC.